The 18 T cell receptor beta chains in this list originate from one sample, sequenced in a study of persistence of HIV-infected CD4 T cells. These receptors have no known antigen. The libraries were made with immunoSEQ version 4 in survey mode. Sequencing used immunoSEQ multiplex PCR; TCRdb keeps in-frame clones, though not all of them. The profile shows 25,000 to 35,000 clones, roughly 86% of them singletons. Lysates of CMV-infected fibroblasts at 10 ug/mL stimulated these cells. CD40L/CD69 double-negative CD45RO-high memory CD4+ T cells were collected. The input for sequencing was CD4+ T cells sorted from PBMCs after approximately 19-hour stimulation, taken from a patient who received antiretroviral therapy. The receptors stem from an adult man with HIV who was CMV-seropositive.

The V call is TRBV12-3 or TRBV12-4, the J call TRBJ1-2, with D unresolved. V lost 3 bases, J lost 2 bases, and 4 bases lay in between. The length of the CDR3 is 12 residues. As DNA, the CDR3 is TGTGCCAGCAGTTTCGGGAACTATGGCTACACCTTC. This translates into CASSFGNYGYTF.

This chain connects TRBV2 to TRBJ1-4; no clear D gene. Trimming cost V 7 bases and J 10 bases, with 19 bases left between them. CDR1 and CDR2 (germline): SNHLY, FYNNEI. The CDR3 loop spans 14 amino acids. The CDR3 reads CASNEQTSYGKLFF. The CDR3 nucleotides are TGTGCCAGCAACGAACAGACCAGTTACGGAAAACTGTTTTTT.

The chain employs TRBV6-6 and TRBJ1-1; TRBD1 matches at 11 bases. V shed 6 bases, J shed 5 bases, and the junction held 5 bases outside the gene matches. This CDR3 has 14 residues. Per germline, CDR1 MNHNY and CDR2 SVGAGI (reference sequence). The DNA for the CDR3 is TGTGCCAGCAGACTCGGACAGGGGGCAACTGAAGCTTTCTTT. It is translated as CASRLGQGATEAFF.

This chain uses TRBV5-1 with TRBJ2-2, with TRBD1 as a possible D gene (5 bases). Germline V lookup: CDR1 SGHRS, CDR2 YFSETQ. The V gene lost 0 bases and the J gene lost 4 bases, with 10 bases spanning the gap. The CDR3 is made up of 15 amino acids. CDR3 nucleotide sequence: TGCGCCAGCAGCTTGGGCAGGGCGGCCACCGGGGAGCTGTTTTTT. It is translated as CASSLGRAATGELFF.

The chain uses TRBV28 and TRBJ2-7, with 8 bases fitting TRBD1. Trimming removed 5 bases from V and 12 bases from J; junction bases left unmatched: 12. The CDR3 has 13 amino acids. Germline V gives CDR1 MDHEN, CDR2 SYDVKM. CDR3 loop: CASSPPGQDFSYF. CDR3 bases: TGTGCCAGCAGTCCGCCGGGACAGGATTTCTCGTACTTC.

The J gene is TRBJ1-2, the V gene TRBV5-1, with 9 bases fitting TRBD1. This CDR3 contains 14 residues. Per germline, CDR1 SGHRS and CDR2 YFSETQ. Trimming at V came to 0 bases and at J to 5 bases, leaving 2 bases not matched to a gene. DNA for the CDR3: TGCGCCAGCAGCTTGGGGGACAGGGCATATGGCTACACCTTC. It specifies CASSLGDRAYGYTF.

The chain links TRBV18 to TRBJ2-4; either TRBD1 or TRBD2 may supply D (5 bases each). CDR1 is KGHSH and CDR2 is LQKENI in the germline V gene. The CDR3 loop spans 13 amino acids. Between the trimmed V and J ends, which lost 3 bases and 5 bases, there was a span of 8 bases. The CDR3 DNA is TGTGCCAGCTCACCGACGGGACAAAACATTCAGTACTTC. This gives the protein CASSPTGQNIQYF.

V usage is TRBV5-1 and J usage is TRBJ1-5; 11 bases match TRBD1. The CDR3 is 16 residues long. Germline CDR1 SGHRS, CDR2 YFSETQ. With 0 bases clipped from V and 4 bases from J, the junction kept 3 bases outside the gene matches. This CDR3 reads CASSLGDRGSNQPQHF. The CDR3 DNA is TGCGCCAGCAGCTTGGGGGACAGGGGGTCGAATCAGCCCCAGCATTTT.

CDR3 in amino acids: CASRLMTGSNTGELFF. The CDR3 DNA is TGCGCCAGCAGACTCATGACAGGGTCGAACACCGGGGAGCTGTTTTTT. V gene TRBV4-1 combines with J gene TRBJ2-2; 7 bases agree with TRBD1. Germline V gene sequence: CDR1 MGHRA, CDR2 YSYEKL. This CDR3 comprises 16 residues. Trimming removed 6 bases from V and 0 bases from J; junction bases left unmatched: 7.

The rearrangement joins TRBV6-5 to TRBJ1-3; maybe TRBD1 (5 bases). Germline V CDR1 and CDR2: MNHEY, SVGAGI. Trimming removed 2 bases at V and 2 bases at J, with 10 bases between. The CDR3 consists of 15 residues. This CDR3 reads CASSYTGTTGNTIYF. The CDR3 DNA reads as TGTGCCAGCAGTTACACCGGGACTACTGGAAACACCATATATTTT.

This chain uses TRBV4-1 with TRBJ2-3; TRBD1 matches 12 bases. The CDR3 is 16 amino acids. The germline gives CDR1 MGHRA, CDR2 YSYEKL. Trimming at V came to 1 base and at J to 3 bases, leaving 2 bases not matched to a gene. The CDR3 spells CASSQGDRGRTDTQYF. The CDR3 DNA follows: TGCGCCAGCAGCCAAGGGGACAGGGGGCGGACAGATACGCAGTATTTT.

The chain combines TRBV9 with TRBJ2-5, with 10 bases lining up with TRBD1. Germline CDR1 SGDLS, CDR2 YYNGEE. V shed 4 bases and J 4 bases; nucleotides not matched to a gene: 10. The CDR3 covers 16 residues. Here the CDR3 DNA reads TGTGCCAGCAGCCCCTGGGACAGGGGCGGGCGAGAGACCCAGTACTTC. It specifies CASSPWDRGGRETQYF.

The V and J genes are TRBV2 and TRBJ2-2; no clear D gene. The CDR3 runs 13 residues. Germline CDR1 and CDR2: SNHLY and FYNNEI. With 6 bases removed from V and 4 bases from J, the gap between germline ends came to 9 bases. The CDR3 region is CASRGFGTGELFF. The CDR3 DNA is TGTGCCAGCAGGGGATTTGGCACCGGGGAGCTGTTTTTT.

This clone came up once. The chain uses TRBV10-3 and TRBJ1-3; D gene unclear. Per germline, CDR1 ENHRY and CDR2 SYGVKD. The CDR3 is 11 residues long. Between the trimmed V and J ends, which lost 6 bases and 0 bases, there was a span of 0 bases. CDR3 DNA sequence: TGTGCCATCAGCTCTGGAAACACCATATATTTT. It specifies CAISSGNTIYF.

The chain is built from TRBV7-3 and TRBJ2-7; 7 bases match TRBD2. Germline V gene data show CDR1 as SGHTA and CDR2 as FQGTGA. J lost 6 bases, V lost 2 bases, and 4 bases had no gene match. There are 13 residues in the CDR3. The CDR3, as DNA: TGTGCCAGCAGCTTATCGGCTAGCGGCGAGCAGTACTTC. Translation: CASSLSASGEQYF.

The V and J genes are TRBV6-6 and TRBJ2-3; a weak D match, TRBD2 (5 bases). Germline V lookup: CDR1 MNHNY, CDR2 SVGAGI (reference sequence). CDR3 length: 14 amino acids. Trimming cost V 7 bases and J 2 bases, with 13 bases left between them. CDR3 sequence reads: CASTPLVITDTQYF. For the CDR3, the DNA is TGTGCCAGCACCCCACTAGTAATCACAGATACGCAGTATTTT.

The V call is TRBV9, the J call TRBJ2-3, with TRBD1 matching 8 bases. Germline CDR1 is SGDLS and CDR2 is YYNGEE. The V and J ends lost 4 bases and 6 bases, in that order; junction bases with no gene match: 10. This CDR3 is built from 15 residues. The CDR3 here is CASSLGQGFFDTQYF. The CDR3 region has the DNA TGTGCCAGCAGCCTCGGACAGGGTTTTTTCGATACGCAGTATTTT.

The chain links TRBV5-1 to TRBJ2-7, with D possibly TRBD1 on 5 matching bases. Germline values: CDR1 SGHRS, CDR2 YFSETQ. V lost 4 bases to trimming and J lost 5 bases, with 16 bases between them. This CDR3 has 14 amino acids. The CDR3 DNA follows: TGCGCCAGCAGCGAGGTGGGGCTTCCCCACGAGCAGTACTTC. This encodes CASSEVGLPHEQYF.